This TCR beta chain was observed in a study of identical twins. Study results and limitations: Compared with models, monozygotic twins showed more out-of-frame TCR alpha sharing.

The CDR3 is 19 amino acids. Germline V gives CDR1 SGHVS, CDR2 FNYEAQ. Trimming cost V 5 bases and J 4 bases; bases outside gene matches: 22. Template switching supplied a universal primer site; unique molecular identifiers were carried on the cDNA. In TCRdb, the 5' RACE reads were re-called with MiXCR into one record per CDR3 protein. The sample yields about 570,000 distinct CDR3 sequences, more than 9% seen once. A note on this clonotype: Its matching antigen is unknown.

The sample was also linked to a second study, of yellow fever vaccine responses in identical twins. Per that study: Reported findings indicate that twins' vaccine T cell responses seemed partially convergent, partially personalized.

Sequenced: PBMCs. The receptor was isolated from a woman under 30 in good health. The genes are TRBV7-6 and TRBJ2-5, with TRBD2 matching 7 bases. The CDR3 nucleotides are TGTGCCAGCAGCCAGACTCCCGCCGGGAGAGGGAGGGTGGGAGAGACCCAGTACTTC. This codes for CASSQTPAGRGRVGETQYF. The entire variable domain, with the rest obtained from reference TRBV7-6 and TRBJ2-5, is as follows: GAGVSQSPRYKVTKRGQDVALRCDPISGHVSLYWYRQALGQGPEFLTYFNYEAQQDKSGLPNDRFSAERPEGSISTLTIQRTEQRDSAMYRCASSQTPAGRGRVGETQYFGPGTRLLVL.